A selection of T cell receptor beta chains follows, all from one sample in a study of T cell responses to AZD1222 COVID-19 vaccine. Using immunoSEQ multiplex PCR, the repertoire was profiled, and TCRdb retains in-frame clones only, with some absent. The table includes 150,000 to 200,000 clones, around 88% detected once. The sequencing used peripheral blood, collected on day 0 of AZD1222 vaccination. The receptor source for this set is an adult in good health. Each CDR3 is given with its conserved first and last residue. A D gene is named only where the DNA matches it firmly. Rows may omit the clone size; those that give it use once, few, many or a size class.

TRBD1 | TRBJ2-2 | NA | TRBV6-6 | CASRARQGTTGELFF | TGTGCCAGCCGGGCCAGACAGGGAACGACCGGGGAGCTGTTTTTT
NA | TRBJ1-1 | once | TRBV30 | CAWSIGGKLWIEGF | TGTGCCTGGAGTATTGGGGGAAAGCTTTGGATAGAGGGTTTT
NA | TRBJ1-1 | NA | TRBV2 | CASTRSSAYILNTEAFF | TGTGCCAGCACTAGAAGCTCGGCCTACATTTTGAACACTGAAGCTTTCTTT
NA | TRBJ1-6 | NA | TRBV9 | CASSVGRGSPLHF | TGTGCCAGCAGCGTAGGCAGAGGTTCACCCCTCCACTTT
TRBD1 | TRBJ2-7 | NA | TRBV3-1/TRBV3-2 | CASSQEGQGNYEQYF | TGTGCCAGCAGCCAAGAGGGACAGGGGAACTACGAGCAGTACTTC
NA | TRBJ1-5 | NA | TRBV20-1 | CSASLSSPNQPQHF | TGCAGTGCTAGTCTGTCAAGTCCCAATCAGCCCCAGCATTTT
NA | TRBJ1-2 | NA | TRBV7-9 | CASSSAGGVNYGYTF | TGTGCCAGCAGCTCCGCGGGGGGGGTTAACTATGGCTACACCTTC
NA | TRBJ1-1 | NA | TRBV18 | CASQNTEAFF | TGTGCCAGCCAGAACACTGAAGCTTTCTTT
NA | TRBJ2-2 | NA | TRBV15 | CATSRDLGQNTGELFF | TGTGCCACCAGCAGAGACCTGGGACAAAACACCGGGGAGCTGTTTTTT
TRBD2 | TRBJ2-1 | NA | TRBV5-6 | CASSFTRAGVSYNEQFF | TGTGCCAGCAGCTTTACACGGGCGGGGGTCTCCTACAATGAGCAGTTCTTC
NA | TRBJ1-5 | NA | TRBV6-5 | CASGGGGWNQPQHF | TGTGCCAGCGGCGGAGGCGGTTGGAATCAGCCCCAGCATTTT
NA | TRBJ1-1 | NA | TRBV29-1 | CSVYRNTEAFF | TGCAGCGTTTACAGAAACACTGAAGCTTTCTTT
NA | TRBJ1-1 | NA | TRBV12-3/TRBV12-4 | CASTLGTEAFF | TGTGCCAGCACTCTGGGGACTGAAGCTTTCTTT
NA | TRBJ1-6 | NA | TRBV7-3 | CASSPHPQTILSHSPLHF | TGTGCCAGCAGCCCTCACCCTCAAACTATTCTATCCCATTCACCCCTCCACTTT